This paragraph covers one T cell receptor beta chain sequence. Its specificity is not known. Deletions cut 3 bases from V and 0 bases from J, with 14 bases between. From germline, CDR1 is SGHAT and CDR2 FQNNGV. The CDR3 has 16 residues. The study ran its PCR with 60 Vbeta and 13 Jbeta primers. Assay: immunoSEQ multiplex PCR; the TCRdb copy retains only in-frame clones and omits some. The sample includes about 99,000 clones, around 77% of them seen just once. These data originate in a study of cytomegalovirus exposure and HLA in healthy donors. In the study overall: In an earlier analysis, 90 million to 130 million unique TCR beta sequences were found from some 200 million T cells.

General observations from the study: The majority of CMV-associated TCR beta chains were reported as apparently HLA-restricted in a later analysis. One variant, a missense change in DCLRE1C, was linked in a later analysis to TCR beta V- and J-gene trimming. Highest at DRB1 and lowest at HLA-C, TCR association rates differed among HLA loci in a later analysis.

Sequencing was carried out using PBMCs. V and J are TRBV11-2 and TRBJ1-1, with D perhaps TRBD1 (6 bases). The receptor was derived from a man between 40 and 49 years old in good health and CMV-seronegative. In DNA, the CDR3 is TGTGCCAGCAGCTTTAGGGGGGGACTCATGAACACTGAAGCTTTCTTT. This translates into CASSFRGGLMNTEAFF.